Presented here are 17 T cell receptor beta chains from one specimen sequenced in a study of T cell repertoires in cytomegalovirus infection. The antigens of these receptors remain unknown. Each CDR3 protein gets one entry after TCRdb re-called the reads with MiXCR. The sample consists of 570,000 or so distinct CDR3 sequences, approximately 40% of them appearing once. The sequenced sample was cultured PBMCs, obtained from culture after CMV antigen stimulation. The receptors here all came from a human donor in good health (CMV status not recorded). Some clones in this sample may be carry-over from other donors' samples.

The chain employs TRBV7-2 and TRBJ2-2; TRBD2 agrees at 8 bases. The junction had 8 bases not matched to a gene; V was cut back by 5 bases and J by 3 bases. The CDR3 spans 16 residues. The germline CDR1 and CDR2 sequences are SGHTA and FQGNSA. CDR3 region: CASSVRGGRDTGELFF. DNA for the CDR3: TGTGCCAGCAGCGTCCGGGGGGGCCGGGACACCGGGGAGCTGTTTTTT.

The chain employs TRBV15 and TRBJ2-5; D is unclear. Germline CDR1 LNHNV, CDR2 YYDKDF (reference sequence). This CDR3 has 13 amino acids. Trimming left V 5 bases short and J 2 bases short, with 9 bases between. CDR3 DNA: TGTGCCACCAGCGATTCAGCTCAAGAGACCCAGTACTTC. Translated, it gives CATSDSAQETQYF.

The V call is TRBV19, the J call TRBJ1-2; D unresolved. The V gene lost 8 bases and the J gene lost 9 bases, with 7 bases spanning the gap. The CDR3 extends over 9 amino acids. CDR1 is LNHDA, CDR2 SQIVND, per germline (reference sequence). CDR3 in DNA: TGTGCCAGTGGAGTCAGCTACACCTTC. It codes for CASGVSYTF. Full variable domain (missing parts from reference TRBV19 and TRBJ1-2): DGGITQSPKYLFRKEGQNVTLSCEQNLNHDAMYWYRQDPGQGLRLIYYSQIVNDFQKGDIAEGYSVSREKKESFPLTVTSAQKNPTAFYLCASGVSYTFGSGTRLTVV.

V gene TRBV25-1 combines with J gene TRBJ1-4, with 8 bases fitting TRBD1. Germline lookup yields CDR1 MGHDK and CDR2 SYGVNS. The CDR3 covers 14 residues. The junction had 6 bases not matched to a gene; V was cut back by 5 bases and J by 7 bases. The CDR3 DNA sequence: TGTGCCAGCAGTCCCAGGGGGCGAAGTGAAAAACTGTTTTTT. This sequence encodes CASSPRGRSEKLFF.

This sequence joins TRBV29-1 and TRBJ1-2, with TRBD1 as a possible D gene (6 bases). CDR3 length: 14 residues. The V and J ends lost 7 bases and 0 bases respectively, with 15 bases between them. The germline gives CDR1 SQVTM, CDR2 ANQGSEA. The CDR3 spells CSALGQPPNYGYTF. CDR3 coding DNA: TGCAGCGCCCTCGGACAGCCGCCTAACTATGGCTACACCTTC.

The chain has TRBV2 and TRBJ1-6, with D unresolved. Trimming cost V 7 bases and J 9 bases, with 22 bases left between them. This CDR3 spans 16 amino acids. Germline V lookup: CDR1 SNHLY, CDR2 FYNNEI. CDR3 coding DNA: TGTGCCAGCACCGTGACCCTTACGGGGAAAGGTTCACCCCTCCACTTT. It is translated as CASTVTLTGKGSPLHF.

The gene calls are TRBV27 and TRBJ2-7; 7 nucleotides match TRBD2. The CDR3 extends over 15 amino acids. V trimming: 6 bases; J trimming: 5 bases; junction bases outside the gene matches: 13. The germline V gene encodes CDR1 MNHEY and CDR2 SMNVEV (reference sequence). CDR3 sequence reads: CASRPGTTIWDEQYF. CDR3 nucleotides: TGTGCCAGCAGACCCGGGACTACCATATGGGACGAGCAGTACTTC.

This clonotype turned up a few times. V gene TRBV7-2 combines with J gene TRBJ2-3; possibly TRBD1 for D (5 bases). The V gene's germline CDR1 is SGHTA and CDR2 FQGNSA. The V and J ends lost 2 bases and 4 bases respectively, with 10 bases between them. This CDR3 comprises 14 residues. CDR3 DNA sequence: TGTGCCAGCAGCTTATTCCAGGGCGCAGATACGCAGTATTTT. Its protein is CASSLFQGADTQYF.

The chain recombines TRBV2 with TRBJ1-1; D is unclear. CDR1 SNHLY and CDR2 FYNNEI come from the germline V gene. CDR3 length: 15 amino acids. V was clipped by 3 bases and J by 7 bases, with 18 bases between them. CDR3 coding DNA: TGTGCCAGCAGTGACGGAGGAACCTGGGGTTTTGAAGCTTTCTTT. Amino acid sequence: CASSDGGTWGFEAFF.

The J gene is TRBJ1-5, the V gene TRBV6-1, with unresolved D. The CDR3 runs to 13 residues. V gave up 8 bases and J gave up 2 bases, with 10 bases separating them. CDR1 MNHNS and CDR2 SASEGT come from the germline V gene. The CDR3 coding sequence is TGTGCCAGCGGGCAGAAGGGCAATCAGCCCCAGCATTTT. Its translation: CASGQKGNQPQHF.

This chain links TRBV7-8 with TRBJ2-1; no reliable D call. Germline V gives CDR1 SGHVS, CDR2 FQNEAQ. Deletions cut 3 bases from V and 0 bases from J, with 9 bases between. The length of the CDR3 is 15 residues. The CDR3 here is CASSLTRFSYNEQFF. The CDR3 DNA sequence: TGTGCCAGCAGCTTGACTCGTTTCTCCTACAATGAGCAGTTCTTC.

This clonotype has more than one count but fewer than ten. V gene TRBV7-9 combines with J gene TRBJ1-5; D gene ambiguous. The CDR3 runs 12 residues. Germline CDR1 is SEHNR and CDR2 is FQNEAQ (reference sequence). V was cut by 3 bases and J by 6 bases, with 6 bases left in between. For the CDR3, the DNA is TGTGCCAGCAGCTTTTCGGTTCAGCCCCAGCATTTT. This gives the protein CASSFSVQPQHF.

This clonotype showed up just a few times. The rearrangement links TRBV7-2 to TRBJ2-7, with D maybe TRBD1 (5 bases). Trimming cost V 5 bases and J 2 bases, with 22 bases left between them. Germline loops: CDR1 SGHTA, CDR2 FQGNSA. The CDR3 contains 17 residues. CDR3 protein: CASSPSRSRVIPYEQYF. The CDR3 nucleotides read TGTGCCAGCAGCCCATCCAGAAGCAGGGTAATACCCTACGAGCAGTACTTC. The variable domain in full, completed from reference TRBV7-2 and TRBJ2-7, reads GAGVSQSPSNKVTEKGKDVELRCDPISGHTALYWYRQSLGQGLEFLIYFQGNSAPDKSGLPSDRFSAERTGGSVSTLTIQRTQQEDSAVYLCASSPSRSRVIPYEQYFGPGTRLTVT.

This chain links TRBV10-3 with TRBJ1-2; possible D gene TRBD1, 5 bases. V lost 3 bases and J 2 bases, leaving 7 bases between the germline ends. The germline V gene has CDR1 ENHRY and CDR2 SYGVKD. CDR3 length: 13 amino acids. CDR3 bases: TGTGCCATCAGTGATCAGGGAAACTATGGCTACACCTTC. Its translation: CAISDQGNYGYTF.

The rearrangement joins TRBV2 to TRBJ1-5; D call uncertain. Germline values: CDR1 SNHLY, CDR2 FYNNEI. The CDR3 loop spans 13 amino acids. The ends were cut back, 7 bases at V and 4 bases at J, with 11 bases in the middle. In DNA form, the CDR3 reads TGTGCCAGCAAAGGGCGGGGAAATCAGCCCCAGCATTTT. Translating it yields CASKGRGNQPQHF.

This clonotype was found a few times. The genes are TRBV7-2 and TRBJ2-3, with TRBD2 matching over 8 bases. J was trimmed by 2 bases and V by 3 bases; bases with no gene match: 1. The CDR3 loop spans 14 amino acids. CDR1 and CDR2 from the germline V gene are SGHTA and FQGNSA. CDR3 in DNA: TGTGCCAGCAGCTTGACTAGCGCCACAGATACGCAGTATTTT. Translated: CASSLTSATDTQYF.

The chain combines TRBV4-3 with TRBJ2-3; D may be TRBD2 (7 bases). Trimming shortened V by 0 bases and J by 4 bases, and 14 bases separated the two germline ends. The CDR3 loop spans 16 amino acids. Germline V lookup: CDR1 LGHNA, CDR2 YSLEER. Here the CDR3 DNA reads TGCGCCAGCAGCCAAGATTTCGGGGGGCGGGCAGATACGCAGTATTTT. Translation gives CASSQDFGGRADTQYF.